This T cell receptor beta chain was sequenced during a study of cytomegalovirus exposure and HLA in healthy donors. Study-wide results and caveats: V- and J-gene trimming in TCR beta was tied to a missense DCLRE1C variant by an analysis performed later. Beyond CMV serostatus, there was no information to go on about immune exposure.

Both 60 Vbeta primers and 13 Jbeta primers went into the PCR. Method: immunoSEQ multiplex PCR; TCRdb's copy keeps in-frame clones and lacks some. The repertoire holds about 130,000 clones, with approximately 78% as singletons. On this clone itself: Its antigen remains unknown.

Whereas donors were nominally healthy upon sampling, unrecorded immune exposures were probable. This sequence was found in a human donor in good health. Input material: PBMCs.

For the CDR3, the DNA is TGCGCCAGCAGCCGAGTAACAGGGACCTACGAGCAGTACTTC. Its protein product is CASSRVTGTYEQYF. The chain joins TRBV5-1 to TRBJ2-5, with D perhaps TRBD1 (6 bases). The J call is doubtful: the DNA matches TRBJ2-7 better. Germline loops: CDR1 SGHRS, CDR2 YFSETQ. The CDR3 has 14 amino acids.